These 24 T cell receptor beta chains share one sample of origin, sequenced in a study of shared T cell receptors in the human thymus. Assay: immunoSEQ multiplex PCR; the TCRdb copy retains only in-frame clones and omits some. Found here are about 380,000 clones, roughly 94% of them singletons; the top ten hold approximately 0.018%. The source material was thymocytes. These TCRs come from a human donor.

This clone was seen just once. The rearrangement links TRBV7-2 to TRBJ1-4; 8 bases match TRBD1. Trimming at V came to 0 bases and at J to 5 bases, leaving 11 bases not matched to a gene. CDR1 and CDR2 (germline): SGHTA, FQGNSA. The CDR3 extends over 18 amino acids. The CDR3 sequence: CASSLAYQGAPRNEKLFF. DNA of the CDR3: TGTGCCAGCAGCTTAGCCTACCAGGGGGCCCCAAGGAATGAAAAACTGTTTTTT.

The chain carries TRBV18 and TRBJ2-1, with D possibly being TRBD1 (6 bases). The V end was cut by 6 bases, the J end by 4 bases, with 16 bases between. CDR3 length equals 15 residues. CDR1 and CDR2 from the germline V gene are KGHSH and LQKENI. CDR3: CASSPQGNPYNEQFF. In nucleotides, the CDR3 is TGTGCCAGCTCTCCTCAGGGGAACCCGTACAATGAGCAGTTCTTC.

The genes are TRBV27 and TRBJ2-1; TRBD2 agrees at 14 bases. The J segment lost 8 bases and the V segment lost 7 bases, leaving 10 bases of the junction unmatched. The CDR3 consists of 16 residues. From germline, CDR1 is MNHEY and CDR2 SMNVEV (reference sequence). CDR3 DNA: TGTGCCAGCACCCAGACTAGCGGGAGGGCGGCGTATGAGCAGTTCTTC. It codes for CASTQTSGRAAYEQFF.

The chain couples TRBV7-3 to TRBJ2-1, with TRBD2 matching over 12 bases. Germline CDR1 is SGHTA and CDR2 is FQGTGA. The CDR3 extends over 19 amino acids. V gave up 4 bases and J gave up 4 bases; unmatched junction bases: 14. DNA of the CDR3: TGTGCCAGCAGCTCTTGGACTAGCGGGACGATACCGGAATACAATGAGCAGTTCTTC. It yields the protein CASSSWTSGTIPEYNEQFF.

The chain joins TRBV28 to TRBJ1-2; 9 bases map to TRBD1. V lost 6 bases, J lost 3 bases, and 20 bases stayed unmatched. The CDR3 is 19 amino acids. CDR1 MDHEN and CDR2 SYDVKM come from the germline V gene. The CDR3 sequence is CASRRSRSSRDRAYYGYTF. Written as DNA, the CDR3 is TGTGCCAGCAGGCGTAGCCGAAGTTCCCGGGACAGGGCTTACTATGGCTACACCTTC.

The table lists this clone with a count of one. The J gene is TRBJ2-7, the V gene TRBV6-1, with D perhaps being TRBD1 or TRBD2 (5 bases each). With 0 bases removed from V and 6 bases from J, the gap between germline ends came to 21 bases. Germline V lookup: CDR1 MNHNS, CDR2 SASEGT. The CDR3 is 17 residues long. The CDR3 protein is CASSEARGVGYMCEQYF. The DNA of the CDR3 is TGTGCCAGCAGTGAAGCGCGAGGGGTTGGTTATATGTGCGAGCAGTACTTC.

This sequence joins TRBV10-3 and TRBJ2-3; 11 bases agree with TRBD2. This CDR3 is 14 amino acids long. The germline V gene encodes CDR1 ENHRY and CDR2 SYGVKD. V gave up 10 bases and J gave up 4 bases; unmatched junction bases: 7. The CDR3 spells CATLAGGGADTQYF. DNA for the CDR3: TGTGCCACCTTAGCGGGAGGGGGCGCAGATACGCAGTATTTT.

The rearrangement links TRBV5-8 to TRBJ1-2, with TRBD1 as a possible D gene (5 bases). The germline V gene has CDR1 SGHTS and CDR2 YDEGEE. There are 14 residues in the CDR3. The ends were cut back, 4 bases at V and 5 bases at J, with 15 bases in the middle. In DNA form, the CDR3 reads TGTGCCAGCAGCCCCGGTCCGGGGGTGTATGGCTACACCTTC. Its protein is CASSPGPGVYGYTF. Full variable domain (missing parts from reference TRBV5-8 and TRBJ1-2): EAGVTQSPTHLIKTRGQQATLRCSPISGHTSVYWYQQALGLGLQFLLWYDEGEERNRGNFPPRFSGRQFPNYSSELNVNALELEDSALYLCASSPGPGVYGYTFGSGTRLTVV.

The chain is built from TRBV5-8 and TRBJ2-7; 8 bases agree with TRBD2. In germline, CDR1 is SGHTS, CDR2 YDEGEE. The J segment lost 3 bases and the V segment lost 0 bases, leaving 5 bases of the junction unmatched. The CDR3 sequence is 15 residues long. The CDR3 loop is CASSLGIAGIYEQYF. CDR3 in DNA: TGTGCCAGCAGCTTGGGAATAGCGGGAATCTACGAGCAGTACTTC.

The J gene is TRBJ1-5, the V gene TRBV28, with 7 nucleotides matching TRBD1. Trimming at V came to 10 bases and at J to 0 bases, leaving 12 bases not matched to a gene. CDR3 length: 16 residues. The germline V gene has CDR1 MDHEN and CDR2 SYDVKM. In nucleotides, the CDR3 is TGTGCCACTAAACCTGGACAGGCATATAGCAATCAGCCCCAGCATTTT. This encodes CATKPGQAYSNQPQHF.

The CDR3 loop is CASRTLAAGTDTQYF. In DNA form, the CDR3 reads TGTGCCAGCAGGACCCTAGCGGCAGGCACAGATACGCAGTATTTT. The chain carries TRBV27 and TRBJ2-3; the match to TRBD2 covers 7 bases. Germline trimming cut 6 bases from V and 1 base from J; bases unmatched to any gene: 7. Germline V gives CDR1 MNHEY, CDR2 SMNVEV (reference sequence). CDR3 length: 15 residues.

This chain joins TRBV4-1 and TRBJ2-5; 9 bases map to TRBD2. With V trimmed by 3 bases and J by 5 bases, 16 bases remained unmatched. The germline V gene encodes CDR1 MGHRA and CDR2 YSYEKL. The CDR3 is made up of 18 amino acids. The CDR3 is CASSQPTSIAGVWETQYF. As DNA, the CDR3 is TGCGCCAGCAGCCAGCCCACCAGCATAGCGGGAGTGTGGGAGACCCAGTACTTC.

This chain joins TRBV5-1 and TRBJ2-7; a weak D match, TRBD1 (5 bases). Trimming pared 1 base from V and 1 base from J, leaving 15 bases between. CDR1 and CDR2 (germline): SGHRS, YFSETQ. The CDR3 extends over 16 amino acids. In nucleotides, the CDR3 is TGCGCCAGCAGCTTGAGCTGGGGCCGGATTTCCTACGAGCAGTACTTC. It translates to CASSLSWGRISYEQYF.

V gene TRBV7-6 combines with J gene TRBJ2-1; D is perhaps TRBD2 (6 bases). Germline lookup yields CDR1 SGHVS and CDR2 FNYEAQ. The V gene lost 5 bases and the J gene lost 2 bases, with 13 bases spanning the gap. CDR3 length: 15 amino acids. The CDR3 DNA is TGTGCCAGCAGCCAATTTGGAGGGGCCTACAATGAGCAGTTCTTC. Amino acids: CASSQFGGAYNEQFF.

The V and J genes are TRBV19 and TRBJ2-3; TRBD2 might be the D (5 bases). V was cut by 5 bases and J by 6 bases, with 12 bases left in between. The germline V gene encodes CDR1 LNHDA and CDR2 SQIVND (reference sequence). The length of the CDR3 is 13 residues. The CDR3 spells CASSSGWKDTQYF. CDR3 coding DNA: TGTGCCAGTAGTTCGGGATGGAAGGATACGCAGTATTTT.

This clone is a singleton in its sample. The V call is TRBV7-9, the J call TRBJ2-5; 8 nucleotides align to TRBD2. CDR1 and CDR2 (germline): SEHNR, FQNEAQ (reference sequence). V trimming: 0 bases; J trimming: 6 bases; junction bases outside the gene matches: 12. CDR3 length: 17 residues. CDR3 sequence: CASSLATLAGPPKTQYF. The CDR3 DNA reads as TGTGCCAGCAGCTTAGCTACCCTAGCGGGTCCCCCAAAGACCCAGTACTTC. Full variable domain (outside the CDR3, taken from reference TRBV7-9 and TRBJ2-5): DTGVSQNPRHKITKRGQNVTFRCDPISEHNRLYWYRQTLGQGPEFLTYFQNEAQLEKSRLLSDRFSAERPKGSFSTLEIQRTEQGDSAMYLCASSLATLAGPPKTQYFGPGTRLLVL.

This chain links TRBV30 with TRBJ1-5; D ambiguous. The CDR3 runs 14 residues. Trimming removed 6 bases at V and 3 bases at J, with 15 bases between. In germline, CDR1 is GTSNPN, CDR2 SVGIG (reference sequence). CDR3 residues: CACERAGDNQPQHF. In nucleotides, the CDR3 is TGTGCCTGCGAGAGGGCCGGCGACAATCAGCCCCAGCATTTT.

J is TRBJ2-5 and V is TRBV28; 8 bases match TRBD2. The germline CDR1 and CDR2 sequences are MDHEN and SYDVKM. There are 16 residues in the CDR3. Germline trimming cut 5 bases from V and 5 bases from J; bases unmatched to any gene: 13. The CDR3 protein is CASSLESPSGGETQYF. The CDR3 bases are TGTGCCAGCAGTCTGGAGTCGCCCTCGGGGGGGGAGACCCAGTACTTC.

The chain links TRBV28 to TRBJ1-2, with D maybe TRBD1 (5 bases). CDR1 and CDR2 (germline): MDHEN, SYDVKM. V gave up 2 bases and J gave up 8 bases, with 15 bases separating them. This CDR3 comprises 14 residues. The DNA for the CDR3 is TGTGCCAGCAGTTTACTGAAGGGGTTGGGCGGCTACACCTTC. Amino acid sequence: CASSLLKGLGGYTF.

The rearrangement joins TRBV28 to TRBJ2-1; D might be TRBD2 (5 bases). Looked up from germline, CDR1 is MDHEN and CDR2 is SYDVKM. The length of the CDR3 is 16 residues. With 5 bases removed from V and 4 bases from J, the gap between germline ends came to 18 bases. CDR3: CASSPPGLGSYNEQFF. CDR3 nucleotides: TGTGCCAGCAGTCCCCCCGGACTGGGGTCTTACAATGAGCAGTTCTTC.

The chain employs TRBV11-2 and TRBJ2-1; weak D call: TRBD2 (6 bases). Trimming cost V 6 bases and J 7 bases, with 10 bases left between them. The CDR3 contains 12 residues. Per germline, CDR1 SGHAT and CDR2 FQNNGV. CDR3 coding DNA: TGTGCCAGCAGGCTAGCGCCGAATGAGCAGTTCTTC. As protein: CASRLAPNEQFF.

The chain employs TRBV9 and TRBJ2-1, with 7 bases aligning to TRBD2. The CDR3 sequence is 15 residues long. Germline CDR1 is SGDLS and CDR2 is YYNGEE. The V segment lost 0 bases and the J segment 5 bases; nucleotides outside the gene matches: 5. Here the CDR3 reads CASSVGLAFHNEQFF. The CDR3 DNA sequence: TGTGCCAGCAGCGTAGGACTAGCTTTCCACAATGAGCAGTTCTTC. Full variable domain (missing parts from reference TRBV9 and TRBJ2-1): DSGVTQTPKHLITATGQRVTLRCSPRSGDLSVYWYQQSLDQGLQFLIQYYNGEERAKGNILERFSAQQFPDLHSELNLSSLELGDSALYFCASSVGLAFHNEQFFGPGTRLTVL.

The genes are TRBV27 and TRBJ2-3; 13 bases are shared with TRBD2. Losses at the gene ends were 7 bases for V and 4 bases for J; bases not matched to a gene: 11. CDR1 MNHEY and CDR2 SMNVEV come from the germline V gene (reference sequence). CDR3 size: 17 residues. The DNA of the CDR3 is TGTGCCAGCACCTCGGGCCGACTAGCGGGAGGCCCAGATACGCAGTATTTT. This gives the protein CASTSGRLAGGPDTQYF.

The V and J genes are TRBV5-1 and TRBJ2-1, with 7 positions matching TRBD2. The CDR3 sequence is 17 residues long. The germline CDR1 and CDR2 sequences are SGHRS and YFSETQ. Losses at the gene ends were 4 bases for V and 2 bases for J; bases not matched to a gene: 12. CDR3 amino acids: CASSLYQRGTTYNEQFF. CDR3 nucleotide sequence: TGCGCCAGCAGCCTGTACCAGCGGGGAACGACCTACAATGAGCAGTTCTTC.